The 8 T cell receptor beta chains below were found in one sample sequenced in a study of response to subunit inactivated influenza vaccine. TCRdb reprocessed the RT-PCR reads via MiXCR and lists one record per CDR3 protein. The sample gives 150,000 to 200,000 distinct CDR3 sequences, roughly a tenth of which show up once; around 11% is in the top ten. The specimen was non-naive T cells sorted from PBMCs, collected roughly 46 days after vaccination. These receptor sequences come from a man aged 45 to 65 who received an inactivated influenza vaccine.

This clonotype was counted ten times or more. The chain has TRBV4-3 and TRBJ1-4; the match to TRBD1 covers 7 bases. The CDR3 covers 16 residues. The V and J ends lost 0 bases and 7 bases, in that order; junction bases with no gene match: 8. Per the germline V gene, CDR1 is LGHNA and CDR2 is YSLEER. CDR3 residues: CASSQDIGGGGEKLFF. CDR3 bases: TGCGCCAGCAGCCAAGATATTGGAGGGGGCGGTGAAAAACTGTTTTTT.

Turning to this clonotype: It may be a read error: a sequence one base away is much more abundant. The gene calls are TRBV7-8 and TRBJ2-4; TRBD1 matches 9 bases. Germline V gives CDR1 SGHVS, CDR2 FQNEAQ. CDR3 length: 14 residues. CDR3 amino acids: CASSSQGAYGIKYF. Here the CDR3 DNA reads TGTGCCAGCAGCTCACAGGGGGCTTACGGCATTAAGTACTTC. The entire variable domain, with the rest obtained from reference TRBV7-8 and TRBJ2-4, is as follows: GAGVSQSPRYKVAKRGQDVALRCDPISGHVSLFWYQQALGQGPEFLTYFQNEAQLDKSGLPSDRFFAERPEGSVSTLKIQRTQQEDSAVYLCASSSQGAYGIKYFGAGTRLSVL.

This clonotype has a handful of counts. The chain has TRBV7-2 and TRBJ1-1; 7 positions agree with TRBD1. The CDR3 covers 13 residues. Germline CDR1 and CDR2: SGHTA and FQGNSA. The junction had 6 bases not matched to a gene; V was cut back by 5 bases and J by 6 bases. The DNA of the CDR3 is TGTGCCAGCAGCCAGGGGGACGGGTCTGAAGCTTTCTTT. This encodes CASSQGDGSEAFF.

This clonotype turned up a few times. The V call is TRBV6-2 or TRBV6-3, the J call TRBJ2-1; 8 bases align to TRBD2. This CDR3 has 20 amino acids. The germline V gene has CDR1 MNHEY and CDR2 SVGEGT. Trimming took 4 bases from V and 0 from J; bases not matched to a gene: 17. CDR3 protein: CASSSPGSGGPRSSYNEQFF. In DNA, the CDR3 is TGTGCCAGCAGTTCCCCTGGAAGCGGGGGCCCCAGAAGCTCCTACAATGAGCAGTTCTTC.

The J gene is TRBJ1-1, the V gene TRBV28, with D tentatively TRBD1 (6 bases). V shed 4 bases and J shed 2 bases, with 14 bases lying between them. This CDR3 has 15 residues. Germline CDR1 is MDHEN and CDR2 is SYDVKM. In nucleotides, the CDR3 is TGTGCCAGCAGTTCACCCGGGACAAAAAACACTGAAGCTTTCTTT. This codes for CASSSPGTKNTEAFF.

This clonotype was detected only a few times. This chain connects TRBV9 to TRBJ2-1, with 9 bases that match TRBD2. V shed 4 bases, J shed 7 bases, and the junction held 9 bases outside the gene matches. The CDR3 spans 15 residues. Per the germline V gene, CDR1 is SGDLS and CDR2 is YYNGEE. The CDR3 bases are TGTGCCAGCAGCTTCCTCGCGGGAGGGTTTAATGAGCAGTTCTTC. Its protein product is CASSFLAGGFNEQFF.

The chain employs TRBV6-1 and TRBJ1-5; TRBD1 aligns across 9 bases. Germline lookup yields CDR1 MNHNS and CDR2 SASEGT. This CDR3 spans 15 amino acids. V lost 6 bases to trimming and J lost 6 bases; unmatched junction nucleotides: 9. Here the CDR3 DNA reads TGTGCCAGCAGGGCAACAGGGGGCTATTCTCAGCCCCAGCATTTT. Its translation: CASRATGGYSQPQHF.

There are many counts of this clonotype. This chain links TRBV5-1 with TRBJ2-1; D call uncertain. V gave up 6 bases and J gave up 8 bases, with 27 bases separating them. The CDR3 has 17 residues. Germline CDR1 reads SGHRS; CDR2 reads YFSETQ. CDR3 region: CASTSSPMLPQRDEQFF. DNA of the CDR3: TGCGCCAGCACCTCATCCCCAATGTTGCCTCAGCGTGATGAGCAGTTCTTC.